This T cell receptor (beta chain) derives from a study of blood T cell repertoires in COVID-19. Background on the study: There were acute and convalescent COVID-19 samples, and they came from the United States, Italy and Spain. Nucleic acid was either cDNA or gDNA, and it came from T cells, B-cell-depleted T cells, or PBMCs.

How the authors handled the data: The assay estimated nucleated cells by amplifying reference gene primers. TCRdb's copy holds only in-frame clones and misses some; the assay was immunoSEQ multiplex PCR. V and J calls and clone size are those listed in that table; D and trimming were worked out from the DNA. The repertoire holds 40,000 or so clones, with around 90% as singletons. The V end lost 6 bases, the J end lost 9 bases, and 9 bases lay between the germline ends. Germline V gene lookup returns CDR1 MNHEY and CDR2 SMNVEV (reference sequence). This CDR3 is 11 amino acids long. The clonotype was recovered from a man over 45 with active COVID-19. The chain carries TRBV27 and TRBJ2-1, with a possible D match to TRBD1 (6 bases). Sequenced input: peripheral blood. The CDR3 protein is CASSDRTEQFF. CDR3 nucleotide sequence: TGTGCCAGCAGCGACAGGACTGAGCAGTTCTTC.